This T cell receptor beta chain emerged from a study of sequential checkpoint blockade in melanoma. Study-wide context: Randomization was 1:1 between first-line nivolumab→ipilimumab and ipilimumab→nivolumab. Each arm's sequence ended with maintenance nivolumab.

As for treatment: randomized to nivolumab then ipilimumab (arm A) or the reverse (arm B). None of the patients previously received DNA-damaging chemotherapy. This CDR3 comprises 17 residues. V lost 4 bases, J lost 5 bases, and 13 bases stayed unmatched. Germline CDR1 reads SGHNT; CDR2 reads YYREEE (reference sequence). Clones were read by immunoSEQ multiplex PCR, and TCRdb kept only the in-frame ones, dropping some. The data contain tens of thousands of clones, under 70% of them singletons. This clone came up once. V gene TRBV5-4 combines with J gene TRBJ2-5, with 11 nucleotides matching TRBD2. The sequence came from a human donor with melanoma. Source: CD8+ T cells sorted from blood (inferred from file names), taken from a patient given nivolumab and ipilimumab in sequence. DNA for the CDR3: TGTGCCAGCAGCCGGGGACTAGCGGTGGGAAAGGGTGAGACCCAGTACTTC. It translates to CASSRGLAVGKGETQYF.